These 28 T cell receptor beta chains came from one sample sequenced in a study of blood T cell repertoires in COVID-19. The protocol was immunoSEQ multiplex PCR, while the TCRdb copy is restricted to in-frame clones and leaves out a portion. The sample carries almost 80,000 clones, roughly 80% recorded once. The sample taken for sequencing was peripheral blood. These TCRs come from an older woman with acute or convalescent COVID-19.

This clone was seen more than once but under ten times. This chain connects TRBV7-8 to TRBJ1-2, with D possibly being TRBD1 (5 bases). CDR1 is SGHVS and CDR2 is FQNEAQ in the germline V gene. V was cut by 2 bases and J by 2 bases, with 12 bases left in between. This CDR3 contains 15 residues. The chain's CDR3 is CASSLFYGQNYGYTF. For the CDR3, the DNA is TGTGCCAGCAGCTTATTTTATGGACAAAACTATGGCTACACCTTC.

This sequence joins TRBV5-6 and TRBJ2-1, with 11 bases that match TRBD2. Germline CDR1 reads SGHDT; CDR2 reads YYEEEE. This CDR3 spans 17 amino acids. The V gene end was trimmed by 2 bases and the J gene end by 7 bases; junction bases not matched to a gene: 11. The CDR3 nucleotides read TGTGCCAGCAGCTTATATCTAGCGGGAGGAACGGCGAATGAGCAGTTCTTC. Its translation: CASSLYLAGGTANEQFF.

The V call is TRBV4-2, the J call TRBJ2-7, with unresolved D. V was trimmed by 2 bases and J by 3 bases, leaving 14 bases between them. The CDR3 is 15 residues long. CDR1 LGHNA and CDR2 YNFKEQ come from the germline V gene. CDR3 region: CASSQRVLGYYEQYF. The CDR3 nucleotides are TGTGCCAGCAGCCAACGGGTCCTCGGCTACTACGAGCAGTACTTC.

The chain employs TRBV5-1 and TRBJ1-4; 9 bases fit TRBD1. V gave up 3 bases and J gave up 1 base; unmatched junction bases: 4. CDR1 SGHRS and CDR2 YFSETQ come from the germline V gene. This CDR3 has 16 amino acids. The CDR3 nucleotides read TGCGCCAGCAGCTACGGACAGGGGTTAACTAATGAAAAACTGTTTTTT. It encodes CASSYGQGLTNEKLFF.

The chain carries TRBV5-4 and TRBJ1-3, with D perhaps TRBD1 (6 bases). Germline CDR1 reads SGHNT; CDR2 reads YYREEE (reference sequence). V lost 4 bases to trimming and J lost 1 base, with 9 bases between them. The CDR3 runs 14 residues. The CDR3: CASSQGRSGNTIYF. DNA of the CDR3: TGTGCCAGCAGCCAGGGGCGATCTGGAAACACCATATATTTT.

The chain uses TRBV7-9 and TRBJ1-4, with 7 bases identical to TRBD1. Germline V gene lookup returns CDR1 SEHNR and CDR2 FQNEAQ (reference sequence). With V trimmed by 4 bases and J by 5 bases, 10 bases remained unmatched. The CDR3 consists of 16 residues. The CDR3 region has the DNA TGTGCCAGCAGCTCTCTACCCGGGACAGCAAATGAAAAACTGTTTTTT. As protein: CASSSLPGTANEKLFF. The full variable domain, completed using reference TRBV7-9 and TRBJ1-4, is DTGVSQNPRHKITKRGQNVTFRCDPISEHNRLYWYRQTLGQGPEFLTYFQNEAQLEKSRLLSDRFSAERPKGSFSTLEIQRTEQGDSAMYLCASSSLPGTANEKLFFGSGTQLSVL.

The CDR3 protein is CASSVGDWAGQPQHF. CDR3 nucleotide sequence: TGTGCCAGCAGCGTTGGGGACTGGGCAGGTCAGCCCCAGCATTTT. The rearrangement joins TRBV7-8 to TRBJ1-5; TRBD1 is a possible D gene (5 bases). Trimming shortened V by 5 bases and J by 6 bases, and 17 bases separated the two germline ends. The CDR3 is 15 amino acids. Germline CDR1 reads SGHVS; CDR2 reads FQNEAQ. Based on the CDR3 plus reference TRBV7-8 and TRBJ1-5, the full variable domain is GAGVSQSPRYKVAKRGQDVALRCDPISGHVSLFWYQQALGQGPEFLTYFQNEAQLDKSGLPSDRFFAERPEGSVSTLKIQRTQQEDSAVYLCASSVGDWAGQPQHFGDGTRLSIL.

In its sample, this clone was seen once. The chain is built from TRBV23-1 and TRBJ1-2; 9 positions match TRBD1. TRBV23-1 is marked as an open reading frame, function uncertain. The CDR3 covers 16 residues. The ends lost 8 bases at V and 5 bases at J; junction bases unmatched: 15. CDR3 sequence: CASRHGTGPPQYGYTF. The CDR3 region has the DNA TGCGCCAGCCGCCATGGGACAGGGCCCCCACAATATGGCTACACCTTC.

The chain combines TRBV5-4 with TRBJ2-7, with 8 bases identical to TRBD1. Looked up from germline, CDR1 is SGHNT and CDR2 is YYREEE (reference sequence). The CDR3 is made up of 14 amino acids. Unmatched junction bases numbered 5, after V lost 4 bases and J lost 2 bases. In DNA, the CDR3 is TGTGCCAGCAGCGTAGGACAGGGCGCCTACGAGCAGTACTTC. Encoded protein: CASSVGQGAYEQYF.

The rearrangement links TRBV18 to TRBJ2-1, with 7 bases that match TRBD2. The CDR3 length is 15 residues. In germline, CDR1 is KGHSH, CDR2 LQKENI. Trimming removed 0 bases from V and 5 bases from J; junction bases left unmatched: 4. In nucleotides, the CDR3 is TGTGCCAGCTCACCACCCGGACTAGGCGACAATGAGCAGTTCTTC. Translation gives CASSPPGLGDNEQFF.

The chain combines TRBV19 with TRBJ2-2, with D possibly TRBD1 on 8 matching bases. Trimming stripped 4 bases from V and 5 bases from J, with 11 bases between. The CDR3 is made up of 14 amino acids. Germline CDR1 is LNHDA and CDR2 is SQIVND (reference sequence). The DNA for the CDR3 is TGTGCCAGTAGTACACAGGGGGGGACCGGGGAGCTGTTTTTT. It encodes CASSTQGGTGELFF.

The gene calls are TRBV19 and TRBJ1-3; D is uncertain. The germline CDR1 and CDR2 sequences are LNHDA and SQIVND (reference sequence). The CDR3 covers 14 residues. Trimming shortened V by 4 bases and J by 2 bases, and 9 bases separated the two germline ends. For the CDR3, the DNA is TGTGCCAGTAGTAGCGGCGAAGCTGGAAACACCATATATTTT. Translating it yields CASSSGEAGNTIYF.

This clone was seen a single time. The CDR3 reads CASSLGPSPLHF. The CDR3 DNA reads TGTGCCAGCAGTTTGGGCCCGTCACCCCTCCACTTT. The chain has TRBV27 and TRBJ1-6, with unresolved D. V lost 3 bases and J lost 10, with 7 bases in between. From germline, CDR1 is MNHEY and CDR2 SMNVEV (reference sequence). There are 12 residues in the CDR3.

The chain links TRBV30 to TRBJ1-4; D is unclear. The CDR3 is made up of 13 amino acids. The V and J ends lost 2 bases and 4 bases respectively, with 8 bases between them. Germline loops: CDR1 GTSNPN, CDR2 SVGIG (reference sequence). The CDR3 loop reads CAWSKRYNEKLFF. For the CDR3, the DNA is TGTGCCTGGAGTAAACGCTATAATGAAAAACTGTTTTTT.

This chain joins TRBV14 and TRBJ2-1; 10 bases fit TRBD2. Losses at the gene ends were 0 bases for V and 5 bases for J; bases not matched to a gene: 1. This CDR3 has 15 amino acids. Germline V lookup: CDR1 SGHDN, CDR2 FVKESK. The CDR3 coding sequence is TGTGCCAGCAGCCAAGACCTAGCGGGAGACAATGAGCAGTTCTTC. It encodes CASSQDLAGDNEQFF.

CDR3 residues: CASSPGLANNEQFF. DNA for the CDR3: TGTGCCAGCAGCCCCGGACTAGCGAACAATGAGCAGTTCTTC. The chain uses TRBV7-2 and TRBJ2-1; 9 bases line up with TRBD2. V shed 5 bases and J 5 bases; nucleotides not matched to a gene: 4. CDR3 length: 14 residues. Germline V gives CDR1 SGHTA, CDR2 FQGNSA.

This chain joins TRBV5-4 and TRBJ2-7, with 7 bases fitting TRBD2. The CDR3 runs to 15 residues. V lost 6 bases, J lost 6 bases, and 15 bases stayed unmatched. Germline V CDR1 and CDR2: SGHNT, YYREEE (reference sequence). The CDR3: CASMVMGGNSGEQYF. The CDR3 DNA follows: TGTGCCAGCATGGTAATGGGGGGGAACTCCGGCGAGCAGTACTTC.

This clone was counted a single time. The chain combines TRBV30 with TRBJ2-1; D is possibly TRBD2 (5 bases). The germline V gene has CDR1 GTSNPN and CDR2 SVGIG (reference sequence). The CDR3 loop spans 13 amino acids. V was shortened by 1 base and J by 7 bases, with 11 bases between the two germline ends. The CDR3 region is CAWSEPGGNEQFF. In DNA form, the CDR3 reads TGTGCCTGGAGTGAACCCGGAGGTAATGAGCAGTTCTTC.

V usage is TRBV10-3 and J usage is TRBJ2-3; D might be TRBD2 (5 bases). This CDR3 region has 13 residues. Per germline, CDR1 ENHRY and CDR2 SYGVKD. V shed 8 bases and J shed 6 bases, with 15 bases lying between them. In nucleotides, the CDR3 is TGTGCCATCTGGGTAGGGAGAGGCGATACGCAGTATTTT. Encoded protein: CAIWVGRGDTQYF.

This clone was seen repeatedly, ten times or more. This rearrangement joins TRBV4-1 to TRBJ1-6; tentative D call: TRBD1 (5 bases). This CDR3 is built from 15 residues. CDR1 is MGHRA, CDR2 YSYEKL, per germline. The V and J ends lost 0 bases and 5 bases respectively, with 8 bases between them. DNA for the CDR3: TGCGCCAGCAGCCAAGACGCACAGGATAATTCACCCCTCCACTTT. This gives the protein CASSQDAQDNSPLHF.

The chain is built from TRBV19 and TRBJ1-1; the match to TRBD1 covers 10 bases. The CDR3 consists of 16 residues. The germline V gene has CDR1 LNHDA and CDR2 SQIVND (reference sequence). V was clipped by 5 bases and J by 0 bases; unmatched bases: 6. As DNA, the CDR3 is TGTGCCAGTAGTTTACCGGGACAGGGGATGAACACTGAAGCTTTCTTT. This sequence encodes CASSLPGQGMNTEAFF.

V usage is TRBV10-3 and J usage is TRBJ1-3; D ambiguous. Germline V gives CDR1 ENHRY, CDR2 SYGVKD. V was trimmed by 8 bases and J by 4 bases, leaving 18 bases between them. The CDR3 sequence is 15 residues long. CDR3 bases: TGTGCCATCGGAAAGACCGGGAACCCCGGAAACACCATATATTTT. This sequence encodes CAIGKTGNPGNTIYF.

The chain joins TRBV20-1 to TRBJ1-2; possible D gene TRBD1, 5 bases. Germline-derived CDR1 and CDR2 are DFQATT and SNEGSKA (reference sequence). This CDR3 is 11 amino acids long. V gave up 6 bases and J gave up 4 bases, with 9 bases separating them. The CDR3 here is CSAGDSYGYTF. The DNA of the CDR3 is TGCAGTGCCGGAGACAGCTATGGCTACACCTTC.

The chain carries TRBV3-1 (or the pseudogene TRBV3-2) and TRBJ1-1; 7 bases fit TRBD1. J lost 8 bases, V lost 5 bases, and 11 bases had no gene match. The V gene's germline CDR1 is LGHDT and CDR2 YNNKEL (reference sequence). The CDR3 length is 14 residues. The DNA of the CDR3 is TGTGCCAGCAGCTTTTTGACAGGGAATTCCGAAGCTTTCTTT. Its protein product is CASSFLTGNSEAFF.

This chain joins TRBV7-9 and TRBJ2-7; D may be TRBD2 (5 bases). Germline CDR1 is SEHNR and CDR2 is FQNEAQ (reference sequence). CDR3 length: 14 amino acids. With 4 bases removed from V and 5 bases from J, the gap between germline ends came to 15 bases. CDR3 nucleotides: TGTGCCAGCAGCTCCTCGGGGTCATTGAACGAGCAGTACTTC. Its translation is CASSSSGSLNEQYF.

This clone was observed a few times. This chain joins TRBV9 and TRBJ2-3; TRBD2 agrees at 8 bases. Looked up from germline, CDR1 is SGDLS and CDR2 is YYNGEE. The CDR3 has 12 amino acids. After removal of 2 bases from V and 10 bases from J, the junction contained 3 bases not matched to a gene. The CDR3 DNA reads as TGTGCCAGCAGCGTGGGACTAGACGCGCAGTATTTT. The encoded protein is CASSVGLDAQYF.

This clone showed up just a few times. CDR3: CASSDLLAPQHF. CDR3 sequence (DNA): TGTGCCAGTAGTGACTTACTCGCGCCCCAGCATTTT. The J gene is TRBJ1-5, the V gene TRBV19; D is ambiguous. CDR1 is LNHDA, CDR2 SQIVND, per germline (reference sequence). This CDR3 has 12 amino acids. With 5 bases removed from V and 9 bases from J, the gap between germline ends came to 11 bases.

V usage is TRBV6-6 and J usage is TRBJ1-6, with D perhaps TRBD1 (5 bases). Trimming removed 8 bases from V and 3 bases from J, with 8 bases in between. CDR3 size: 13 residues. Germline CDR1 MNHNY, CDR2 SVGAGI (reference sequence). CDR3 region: CASGGGYNSPLHF. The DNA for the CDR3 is TGTGCCAGCGGGGGGGGCTATAATTCACCCCTCCACTTT.